This T cell receptor beta chain appears in the sequencing data of a study of blood T cell repertoires in COVID-19. Study details: Material from acute and convalescent COVID-19 was sourced from the United States, Italy and Spain. Nucleic acid was either cDNA or gDNA, and it came from T cells, B-cell-depleted T cells, or PBMCs.

This CDR3 contains 15 residues. Trimming took 3 bases from V and 5 from J, leaving 15 bases between them. Germline V gene sequence: CDR1 SGDLS, CDR2 YYNGEE. Seattle's cohort entered during active infection and was followed longitudinally. In the original analysis: Estimation of nucleated cell counts relied on the amplification of reference gene primers. Measured with immunoSEQ multiplex PCR; TCRdb has only the in-frame clones, and not every one. V, J and clone size derive from that table, while D and trimming were established from the DNA sequence. The top ten hold 7% of the sample, which has around 150,000 clones, roughly 80% seen once.

This receptor was obtained from a woman aged 40 to 50 with COVID-19, enrolled during active disease. V usage is TRBV9 and J usage is TRBJ2-1; TRBD2 is a possible D gene (6 bases). The material sequenced was peripheral blood. CDR3 nucleotides: TGTGCCAGCAGCGAGGGACTCCGCCTGAACAATGAGCAGTTCTTC. Translation gives CASSEGLRLNNEQFF.